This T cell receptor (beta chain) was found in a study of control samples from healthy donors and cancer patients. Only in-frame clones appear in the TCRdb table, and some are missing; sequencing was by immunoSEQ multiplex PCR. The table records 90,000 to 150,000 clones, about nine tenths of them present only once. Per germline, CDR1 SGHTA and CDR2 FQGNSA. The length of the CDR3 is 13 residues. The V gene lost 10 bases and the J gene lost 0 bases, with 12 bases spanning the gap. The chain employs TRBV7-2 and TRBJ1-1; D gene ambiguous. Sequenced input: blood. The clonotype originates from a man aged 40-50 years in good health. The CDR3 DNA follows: TGTGCCACCCATGTAGTGTTGAACACTGAAGCTTTCTTT. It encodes CATHVVLNTEAFF.